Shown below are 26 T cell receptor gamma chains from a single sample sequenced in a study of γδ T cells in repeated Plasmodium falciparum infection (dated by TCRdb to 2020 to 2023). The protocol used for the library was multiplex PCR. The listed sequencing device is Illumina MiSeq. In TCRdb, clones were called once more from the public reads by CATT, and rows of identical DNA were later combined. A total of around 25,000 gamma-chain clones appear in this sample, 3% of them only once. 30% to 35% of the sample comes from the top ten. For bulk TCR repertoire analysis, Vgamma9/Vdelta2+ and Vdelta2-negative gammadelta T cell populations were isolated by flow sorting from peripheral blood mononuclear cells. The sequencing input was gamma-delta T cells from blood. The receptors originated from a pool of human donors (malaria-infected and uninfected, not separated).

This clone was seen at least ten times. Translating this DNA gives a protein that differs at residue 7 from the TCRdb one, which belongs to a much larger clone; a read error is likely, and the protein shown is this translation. The CDR3 region is CALWEYHELGKKIKVF. CDR3 DNA sequence: TGTGCCTTGTGGGAGTATCATGAGTTGGGCAAAAAAATCAAGGTATTT. V gene TRGV9 combines with J gene TRGJP. This CDR3 has 16 amino acids. In germline, CDR1 is GITISATS, CDR2 ISYDGTV (reference sequence). V gave up 3 bases and J gave up 7 bases; unmatched junction bases: 6.

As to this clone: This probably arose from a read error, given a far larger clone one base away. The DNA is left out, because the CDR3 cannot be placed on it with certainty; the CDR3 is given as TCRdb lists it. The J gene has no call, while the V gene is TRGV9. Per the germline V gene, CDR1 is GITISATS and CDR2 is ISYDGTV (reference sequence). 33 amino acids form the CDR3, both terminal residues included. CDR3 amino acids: CALCSKGVVVIRNSLAVEQHWLSQVSIGRIQHF.

The CDR3 region is CATWLHRDYKKLF. In nucleotides, the CDR3 is TGTGCCACCTGGCTCCATCGGGATTATAAGAAACTCTTT. V and J are TRGV5 and TRGJ1 or TRGJ2. No J segment appears in TCRdb, so it was assigned here by matching the sequence to germline. Germline V gene lookup returns CDR1 VINAFY and CDR2 YDVSNSKD. After removal of 6 bases from V and 5 bases from J, the junction contained 10 bases not matched to a gene. This CDR3 has 13 amino acids.

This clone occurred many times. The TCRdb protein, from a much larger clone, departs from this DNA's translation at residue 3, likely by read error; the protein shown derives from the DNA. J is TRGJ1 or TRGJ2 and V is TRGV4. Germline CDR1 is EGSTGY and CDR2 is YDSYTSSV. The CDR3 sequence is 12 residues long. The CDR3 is CAPWDGQYKKLF. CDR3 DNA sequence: TGTGCCCCCTGGGATGGACAATATAAGAAACTCTTT.

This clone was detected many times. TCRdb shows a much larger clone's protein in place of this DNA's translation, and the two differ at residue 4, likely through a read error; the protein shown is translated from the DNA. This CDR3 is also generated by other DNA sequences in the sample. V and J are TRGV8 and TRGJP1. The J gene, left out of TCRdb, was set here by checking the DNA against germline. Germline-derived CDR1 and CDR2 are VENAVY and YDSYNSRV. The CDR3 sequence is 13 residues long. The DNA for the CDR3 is TGTGCCACCAGGGATACCACTGGTTGGTTCAAGATATTT. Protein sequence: CATRDTTGWFKIF.

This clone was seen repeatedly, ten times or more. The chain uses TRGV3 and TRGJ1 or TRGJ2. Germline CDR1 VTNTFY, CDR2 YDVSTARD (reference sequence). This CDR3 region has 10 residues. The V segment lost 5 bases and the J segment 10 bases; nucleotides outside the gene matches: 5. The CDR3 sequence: CATWGSKKLF. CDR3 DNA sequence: TGTGCCACCTGGGGCTCAAAGAAACTCTTT.

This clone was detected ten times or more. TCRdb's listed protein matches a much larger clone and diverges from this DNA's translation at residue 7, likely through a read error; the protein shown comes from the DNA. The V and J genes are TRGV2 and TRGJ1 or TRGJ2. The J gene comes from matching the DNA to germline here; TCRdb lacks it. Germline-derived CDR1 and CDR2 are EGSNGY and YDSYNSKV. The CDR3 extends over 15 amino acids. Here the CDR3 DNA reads TGCGCCACCTGGGACGGGCGCCCGAATTATTATAAGAAACTCTTT. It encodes CATWDGRPNYYKKLF.

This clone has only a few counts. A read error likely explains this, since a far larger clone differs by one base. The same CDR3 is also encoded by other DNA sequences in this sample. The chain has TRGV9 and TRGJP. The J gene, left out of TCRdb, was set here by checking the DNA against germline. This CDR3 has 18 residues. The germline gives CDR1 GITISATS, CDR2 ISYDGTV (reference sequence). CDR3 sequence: CALWEVGSQELGKKIKVF. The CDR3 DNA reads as TGTGCCCTGTGGGAGGTGGGCTCTCAAGAGTTGGGCAAAAAAATCAAGGTATTT.

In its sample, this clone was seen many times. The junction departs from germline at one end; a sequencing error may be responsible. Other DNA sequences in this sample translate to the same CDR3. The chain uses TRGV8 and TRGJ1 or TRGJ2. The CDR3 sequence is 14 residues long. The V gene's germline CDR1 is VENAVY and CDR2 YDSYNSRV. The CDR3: CATWDFLDYYKKLF. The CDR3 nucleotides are TGTGCCACCTGGGATTTTTTGGATTACTATAAGAAACTCTTT.

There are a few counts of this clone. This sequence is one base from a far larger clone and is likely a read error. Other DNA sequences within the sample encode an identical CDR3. The CDR3 sequence is CATWEMRRDWIKTF. CDR3 DNA: TGCGCCACCTGGGAAATGCGTCGTGATTGGATCAAGACGTTT. The chain carries TRGV3 and TRGJP2. Matching the DNA to germline supplied the J gene, which TCRdb does not give. CDR3 size: 14 residues. CDR1 and CDR2 from the germline V gene are VTNTFY and YDVSTARD (reference sequence).

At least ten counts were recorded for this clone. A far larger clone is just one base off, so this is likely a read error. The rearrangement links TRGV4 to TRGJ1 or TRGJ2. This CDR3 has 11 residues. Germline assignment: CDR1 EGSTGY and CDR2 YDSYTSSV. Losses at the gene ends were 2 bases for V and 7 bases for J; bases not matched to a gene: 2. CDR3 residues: CATWDDYKKLF. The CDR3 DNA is TGTGCCACCTGGGATGACTATAAGAAACTCTTT.

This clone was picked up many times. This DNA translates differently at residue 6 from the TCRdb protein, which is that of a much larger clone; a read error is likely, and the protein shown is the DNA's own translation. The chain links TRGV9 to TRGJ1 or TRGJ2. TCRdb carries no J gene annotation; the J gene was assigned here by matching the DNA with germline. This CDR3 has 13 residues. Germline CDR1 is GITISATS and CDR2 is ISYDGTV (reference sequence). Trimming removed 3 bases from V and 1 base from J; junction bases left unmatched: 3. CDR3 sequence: CALWERNYYKKLF. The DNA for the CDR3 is TGTGCCTTGTGGGAGCGTAATTATTATAAGAAACTCTTT.

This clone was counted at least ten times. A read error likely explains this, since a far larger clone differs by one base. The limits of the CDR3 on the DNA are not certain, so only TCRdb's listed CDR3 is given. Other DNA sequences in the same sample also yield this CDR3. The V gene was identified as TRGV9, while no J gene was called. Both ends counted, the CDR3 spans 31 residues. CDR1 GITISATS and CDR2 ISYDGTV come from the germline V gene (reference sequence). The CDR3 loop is CALWEAIIIRNSLAVEQHLLSQVSIGRIQHF.

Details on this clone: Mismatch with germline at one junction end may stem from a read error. As DNA, the CDR3 is TGTGCCTTGTGGGAGTCCACGGGTCTCTTGTTGGGCAGAAAAATCAAGGTATTT. Its translation: CALWESTGLLLGRKIKVF. The V call is TRGV9, the J call TRGJP. TCRdb gives no J gene; it was assigned here by matching the DNA to germline. The germline V gene encodes CDR1 GITISATS and CDR2 ISYDGTV (reference sequence). CDR3 length: 18 amino acids.

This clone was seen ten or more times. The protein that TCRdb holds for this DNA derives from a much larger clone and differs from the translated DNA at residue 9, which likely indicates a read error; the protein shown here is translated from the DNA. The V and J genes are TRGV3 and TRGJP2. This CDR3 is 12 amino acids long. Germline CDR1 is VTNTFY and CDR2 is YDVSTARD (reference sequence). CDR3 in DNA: TGTGCCACCTGGGACGGAGGTTGGACCAAGACGTTT. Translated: CATWDGGWTKTF.

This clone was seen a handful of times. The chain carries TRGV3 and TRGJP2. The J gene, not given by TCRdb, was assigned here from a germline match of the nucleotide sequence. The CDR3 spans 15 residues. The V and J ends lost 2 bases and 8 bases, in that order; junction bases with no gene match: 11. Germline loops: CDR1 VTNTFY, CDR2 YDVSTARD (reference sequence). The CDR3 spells CATWDKPSTDWIKTF. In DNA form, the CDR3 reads TGTGCCACCTGGGACAAGCCCTCAACAGATTGGATCAAGACGTTT.

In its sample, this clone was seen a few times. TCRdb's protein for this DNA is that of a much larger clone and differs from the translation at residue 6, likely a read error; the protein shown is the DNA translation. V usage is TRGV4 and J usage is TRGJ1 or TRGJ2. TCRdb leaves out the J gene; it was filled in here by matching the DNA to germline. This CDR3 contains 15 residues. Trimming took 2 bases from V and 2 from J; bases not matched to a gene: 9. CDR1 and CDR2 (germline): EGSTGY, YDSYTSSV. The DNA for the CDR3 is TGTGCCACCTGGGATGAGCCGGTTCATTATTATAAGAAACTCTTT. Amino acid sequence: CATWDEPVHYYKKLF.

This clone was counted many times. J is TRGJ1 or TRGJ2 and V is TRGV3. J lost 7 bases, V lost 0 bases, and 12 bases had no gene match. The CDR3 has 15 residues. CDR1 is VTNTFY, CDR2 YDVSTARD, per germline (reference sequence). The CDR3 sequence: CATWDRPMVGYKKLF. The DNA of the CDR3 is TGTGCCACCTGGGACAGGCCAATGGTGGGGTATAAGAAACTCTTT.

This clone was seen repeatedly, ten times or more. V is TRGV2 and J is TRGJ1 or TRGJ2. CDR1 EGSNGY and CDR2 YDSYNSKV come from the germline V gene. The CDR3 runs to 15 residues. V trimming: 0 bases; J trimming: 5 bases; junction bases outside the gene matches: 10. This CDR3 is CATWDGPRMDYKKLF. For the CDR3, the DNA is TGTGCCACCTGGGACGGGCCCCGAATGGATTATAAGAAACTCTTT.

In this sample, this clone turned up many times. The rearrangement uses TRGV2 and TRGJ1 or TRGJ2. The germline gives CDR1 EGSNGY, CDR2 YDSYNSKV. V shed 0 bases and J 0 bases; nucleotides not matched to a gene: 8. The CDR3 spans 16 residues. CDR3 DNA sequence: TGTGCCACCTGGGACGGGCCGAATTCGAATTATTATAAGAAACTCTTT. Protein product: CATWDGPNSNYYKKLF.

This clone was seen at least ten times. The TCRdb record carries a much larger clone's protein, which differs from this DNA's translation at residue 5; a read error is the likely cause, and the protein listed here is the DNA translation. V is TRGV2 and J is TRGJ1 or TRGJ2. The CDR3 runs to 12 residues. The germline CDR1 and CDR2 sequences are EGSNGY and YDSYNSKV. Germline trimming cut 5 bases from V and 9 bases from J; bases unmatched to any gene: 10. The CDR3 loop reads CATWGGPGKKLF. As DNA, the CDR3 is TGTGCCACCTGGGGCGGCCCGGGTAAGAAACTCTTT.

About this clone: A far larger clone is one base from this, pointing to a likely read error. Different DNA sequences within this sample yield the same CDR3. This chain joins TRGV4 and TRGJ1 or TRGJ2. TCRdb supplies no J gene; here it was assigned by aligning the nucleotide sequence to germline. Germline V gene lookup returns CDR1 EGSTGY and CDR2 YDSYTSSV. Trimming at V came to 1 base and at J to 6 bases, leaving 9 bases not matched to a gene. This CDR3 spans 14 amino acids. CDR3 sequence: CATWDGPRRYKKLF. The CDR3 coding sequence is TGTGCCACCTGGGATGGCCCTCGTCGTTATAAGAAACTCTTT.

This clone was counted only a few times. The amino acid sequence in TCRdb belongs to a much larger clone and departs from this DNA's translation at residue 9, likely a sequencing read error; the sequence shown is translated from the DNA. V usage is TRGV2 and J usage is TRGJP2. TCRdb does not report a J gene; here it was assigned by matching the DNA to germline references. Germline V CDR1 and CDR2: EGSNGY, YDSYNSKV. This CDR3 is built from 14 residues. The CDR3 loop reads CATWDGRSGWIKTF. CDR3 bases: TGTGCCACCTGGGACGGGCGTAGTGGTTGGATCAAGACGTTT.

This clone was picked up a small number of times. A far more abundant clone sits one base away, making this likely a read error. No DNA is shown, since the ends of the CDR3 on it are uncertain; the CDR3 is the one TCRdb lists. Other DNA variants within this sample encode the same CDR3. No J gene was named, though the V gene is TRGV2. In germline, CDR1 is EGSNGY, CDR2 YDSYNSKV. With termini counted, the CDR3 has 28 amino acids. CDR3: CATWDDRNSLAVEQHLLSQVSIGRIQHF.

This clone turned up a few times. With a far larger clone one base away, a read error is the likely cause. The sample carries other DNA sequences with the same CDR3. CDR3 nucleotide sequence: TGTGCCTTGTGGGAATATCGCTATTATAAGAAACTCTTT. Translated, it gives CALWEYRYYKKLF. J is TRGJ1 or TRGJ2 and V is TRGV9. No J gene was available from TCRdb, and it was assigned here by a germline match of the DNA. The CDR3 consists of 13 residues. Trimming cost V 4 bases and J 4 bases; bases outside gene matches: 7. The germline V gene encodes CDR1 GITISATS and CDR2 ISYDGTV (reference sequence).

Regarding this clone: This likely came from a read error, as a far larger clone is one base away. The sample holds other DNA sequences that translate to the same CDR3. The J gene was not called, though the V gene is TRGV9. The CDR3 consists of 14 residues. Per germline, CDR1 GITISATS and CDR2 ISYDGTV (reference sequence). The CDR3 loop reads CALWEVSSDWIKTF. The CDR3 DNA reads TGTGCCTTGTGGGAGGTGAGTAGTGATTGGATCAAGACATTT.